The T cell receptor beta chain under discussion was sequenced for a study of OX40 agonist ivuxolimab in advanced cancers. On the study more broadly: It was ivuxolimab, an agonistic anti-OX40 (CD134) antibody, that patients were treated with. Partial responses occurred in three patients (one hepatocellular carcinoma, two cutaneous melanoma). Study conclusions and caveats: Among T cells, CD8+ cells averaged more expanded clones than CD4+ cells.

On this clone itself: Its antigen is as yet unknown.

TCRdb's table, derived via immunoSEQ multiplex PCR, lists solely in-frame clones and lacks some. The sample yields around 65,000 clones, roughly 86% seen once. Germline CDR1 and CDR2: MNHEY and SVGAGI. The CDR3 runs to 15 residues. V was cut by 5 bases and J by 1 base, with 14 bases left in between. The chain recombines TRBV6-5 with TRBJ1-1; D gene unclear. The receptor was isolated from an adult with an advanced solid tumor such as melanoma, head and neck, liver or kidney cancer. Material: CD4+ or CD8+ T cells sorted from blood, obtained in a trial of the OX40 agonist ivuxolimab. CDR3 protein: CASSVQSPANTEAFF. In DNA form, the CDR3 reads TGTGCCAGCAGTGTCCAGTCCCCCGCGAACACTGAAGCTTTCTTT.